Below, 11 T cell receptor beta chains from the same sample are listed, as sequenced in a study of regulatory T cells in long-lasting Graves disease. Library construction for TCR beta used iRepertoire HTBI primers and Arm-PCR of CDR3 regions. Using its own MiXCR run on the multiplex PCR reads, TCRdb lists one record per CDR3 protein. The table lists around 460,000 distinct CDR3 sequences, 20% to 25% of them singletons. The sample's time point: persistent/refractory GD, antithyroid drugs over 5 years with positive TRAb. The authors made the TCR library using RNA they extracted from PBMCs. The sample here was peripheral blood mononuclear cells (PBMCs), taken when the disease was refractory, from a patient treated with antithyroid drugs. The receptors come from a female donor with Graves disease.

About this clonotype: One end of the junction varies from germline; a read error may be responsible. The genes are TRBV5-1 and TRBJ1-3; TRBD1 matches at 8 bases. Germline V lookup: CDR1 SGHRS, CDR2 YFSETQ. The CDR3 runs to 16 residues. CDR3 in amino acids: CASNLGTGLTSDTIYF. CDR3 nucleotide sequence: TGCGCCAGCAACTTGGGGACAGGTCTGACGTCTGACACCATATATTTT.

Ten or more counts support this clonotype. This chain uses TRBV7-9 with TRBJ2-2, with 7 nucleotides matching TRBD2. The length of the CDR3 is 16 residues. Trimming took 5 bases from V and 3 from J; bases not matched to a gene: 9. Germline CDR1 is SEHNR and CDR2 is FQNEAQ (reference sequence). For the CDR3, the DNA is TGTGCCAGCAGCCTGCGGGGGACGTCGGACACCGGGGAGCTGTTTTTT. Its protein is CASSLRGTSDTGELFF.

This chain links TRBV12-3 or TRBV12-4 with TRBJ1-1; D remains ambiguous. This CDR3 comprises 13 residues. The V end lost 4 bases, the J end lost 1 base, and 7 bases lay between the germline ends. CDR3 sequence reads: CASSWVENTEAFF. CDR3 DNA: TGTGCCAGCAGTTGGGTCGAGAACACTGAAGCTTTCTTT.

This clonotype was observed a handful of times. V is TRBV28 and J is TRBJ2-1; TRBD2 aligns across 11 bases. The CDR3 has 15 amino acids. J was trimmed by 5 bases and V by 4 bases; bases with no gene match: 4. Per germline, CDR1 MDHEN and CDR2 SYDVKM. The CDR3 loop is CASSSLAGDHNEQFF. Written as DNA, the CDR3 is TGTGCCAGCAGTTCACTAGCGGGGGACCACAATGAGCAGTTCTTC.

The chain is built from TRBV3-1 and TRBJ2-5; TRBD2 matches 9 bases. The germline CDR1 and CDR2 sequences are LGHDT and YNNKEL (reference sequence). The CDR3 totals 13 residues. V gave up 8 bases and J gave up 2 bases; unmatched junction bases: 3. In DNA, the CDR3 is TGTGCCAGCGAGCGGGGGGCTCAAGAGACCCAGTACTTC. As protein: CASERGAQETQYF.

The chain is built from TRBV6-2 or TRBV6-3 and TRBJ1-5; the D gene is possibly TRBD1 (5 bases). Germline CDR1 is MNHEY and CDR2 is SVGEGT. The CDR3 is 15 amino acids. V was shortened by 5 bases and J by 0 bases, with 11 bases between the two germline ends. As DNA, the CDR3 is TGTGCCAGCAGTCATACAGGCTATAGCAATCAGCCCCAGCATTTT. Amino acid sequence: CASSHTGYSNQPQHF.

Concerning this clonotype itself: One end of the junction is discordant with germline, which a read error may explain. This chain joins TRBV4-3 and TRBJ1-2; 8 bases map to TRBD1. The CDR3 extends over 15 amino acids. CDR1 LGHNA and CDR2 YSLEER come from the germline V gene. Here the CDR3 DNA reads TGCGCCGGCAGCCAAAATTACGGACAGGGTGGCGGCTACACCTTC. This sequence encodes CAGSQNYGQGGGYTF.

This chain connects TRBV3-1 to TRBJ1-4, with D hard to call. From germline, CDR1 is LGHDT and CDR2 YNNKEL (reference sequence). V was pared by 0 bases and J by 0 bases, with 11 bases between. The CDR3 runs 17 residues. CDR3 in amino acids: CASSQDALPATNEKLFF. The CDR3 DNA sequence: TGTGCCAGCAGCCAAGATGCCCTTCCTGCAACTAATGAAAAACTGTTTTTT.

A remark on this clonotype: Possible read error: a much larger clone is one base away. This chain connects TRBV28 to TRBJ1-4; 11 bases are shared with TRBD1. Germline values: CDR1 MDHEN, CDR2 SYDVKM. The CDR3 sequence is 14 residues long. The CDR3 sequence: CVSEGTGGGEKLFF. CDR3 DNA sequence: TGTGTCAGCGAGGGGACAGGGGGTGGAGAAAAACTGTTTTTT. Complete variable domain (other parts from reference TRBV28 and TRBJ1-4): DVKVTQSSRYLVKRTGEKVFLECVQDMDHENMFWYRQDPGLGLRLIYFSYDVKMKEKGDIPEGYSVSREKKERFSLILESASTNQTSMYLCVSEGTGGGEKLFFGSGTQLSVL.

This clonotype was picked up many times. The V gene is TRBV7-8, the J gene TRBJ1-1; D remains unclear. CDR1 and CDR2 from the germline V gene are SGHVS and FQNEAQ. V lost 1 base, J lost 5 bases, and 11 bases lay in between. CDR3 length equals 14 residues. CDR3 sequence (DNA): TGTGCCAGCAGCTTAGTCACCAGGCCGACTGAAGCTTTCTTT. Translating gives CASSLVTRPTEAFF.

This clonotype occurred many times. CDR3 sequence (DNA): TGTGCCAGCAGCTCCCCCGGGCAGGTTAATGAAAAACTGTTTTTT. It encodes CASSSPGQVNEKLFF. The chain has TRBV28 and TRBJ1-4; D is unclear. Trimming pared 6 bases from V and 4 bases from J, leaving 15 bases between. Germline CDR1 and CDR2: MDHEN and SYDVKM. The CDR3 is 15 residues long.